This T cell receptor beta chain came from a study of blood T cell repertoires in COVID-19 (dated by TCRdb to 2018 to 2021). As for the study more broadly: Samples covering the acute and convalescent phases of COVID-19 were provided by collaborators in the United States, Italy and Spain. Samples came from the ongoing ImmuneRACE study (first 160 participants) plus 1,254 subjects from 6 global collaborators. The dataset comprised deeply sampled blood TCRbeta repertoires from subjects exposed to, actively infected with, or recovered from COVID-19. The prospective study material was composed of cDNA or gDNA derived from T cells, B-cell-depleted T cells, or PBMCs. Where HLA class I and class II types were available, the types were taken from metadata supplied by the sample provider, not from assay-based typing. The sample metadata nearly always contained a de-identified subject ID, COVID-19 status, age in years and sex. A freely available public database, intended as a resource for researchers studying the immune response to SARS-CoV-2, is where the repertoires were released.

In regard to this clone: Which antigen it targets is not known. Base qualities are missing; no much larger clone stands one base away.

Via the germline V gene, CDR1 is SGHRS and CDR2 YFSETQ. At the junction V is shortened by 0 bases and J by 3 bases, with 13 bases in between. The CDR3 sequence holds 15 residues, the cysteine and phenylalanine included. The read is trimmed to its CDR3 DNA, 45 bases read in frame from base 1. The immunoSEQ Assay, a bias-controlled multiplex PCR, was used to amplify TCRbeta CDR3 regions from genomic DNA. Per the original workflow: The number of nucleated cells in each sample was estimated from the amplification of reference gene primers within the assay. To quantify the absolute abundance of each unique TCRbeta CDR3 rearrangement, sequence reads were collapsed and filtered. For each sample, productive Simpson clonality was calculated by taking the square root of Simpson's diversity index across productive rearrangements. TCRdb stores this immuneACCESS table with in-frame sequences only. Part of the clones is absent; in the studies checked, under half of the shortfall reflects unresolved V genes, and no reason is known for the rest. V and J calls and clone size are those listed in that table; D and trimming were worked out from the DNA. This sample holds approximately 180,000 clones; 70% to 85% were observed only once. Clones ranked in the top ten supply over 7.5% of the sample.

The collaborating institutions used their own protocols to collect whole blood in K2EDTA tubes. Collaborator samples were shipped for TCRbeta analysis as frozen whole blood, isolated PBMCs, or DNA extracted from either sample type. The full study reports these points: How much clinical and demographic metadata was included differed by source and by participant, and the metadata was provided uncurated.

Sequenced: peripheral blood. The source of this sequence is a woman aged 80 or older with acute or convalescent COVID-19. Recombination linked TRBV5-1 to TRBJ2-7; the best D guess is TRBD2, with 6 bases matching. CDR3 loop: CASSLDWDLSYEQYF. At the DNA level, the sequence is TGCGCCAGCAGCTTGGATTGGGACTTAAGCTACGAGCAGTACTTC.